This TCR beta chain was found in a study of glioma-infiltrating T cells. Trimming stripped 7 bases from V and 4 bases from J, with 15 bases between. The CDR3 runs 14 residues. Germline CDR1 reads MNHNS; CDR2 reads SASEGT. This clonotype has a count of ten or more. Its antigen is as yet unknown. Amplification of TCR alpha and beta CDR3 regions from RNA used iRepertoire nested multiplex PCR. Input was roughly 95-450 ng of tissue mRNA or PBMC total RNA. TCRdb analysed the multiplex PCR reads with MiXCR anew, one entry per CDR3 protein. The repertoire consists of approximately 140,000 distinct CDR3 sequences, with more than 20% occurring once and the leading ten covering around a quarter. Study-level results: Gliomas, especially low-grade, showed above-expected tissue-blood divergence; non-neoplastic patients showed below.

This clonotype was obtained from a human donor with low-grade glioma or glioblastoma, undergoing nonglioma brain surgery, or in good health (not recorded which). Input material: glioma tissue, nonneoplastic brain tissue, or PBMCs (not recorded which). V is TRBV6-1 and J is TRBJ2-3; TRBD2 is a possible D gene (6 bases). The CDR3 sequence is CASNRMAGSDTQYF. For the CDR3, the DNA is TGTGCCAGCAACCGGATGGCGGGGTCAGATACGCAGTATTTT.